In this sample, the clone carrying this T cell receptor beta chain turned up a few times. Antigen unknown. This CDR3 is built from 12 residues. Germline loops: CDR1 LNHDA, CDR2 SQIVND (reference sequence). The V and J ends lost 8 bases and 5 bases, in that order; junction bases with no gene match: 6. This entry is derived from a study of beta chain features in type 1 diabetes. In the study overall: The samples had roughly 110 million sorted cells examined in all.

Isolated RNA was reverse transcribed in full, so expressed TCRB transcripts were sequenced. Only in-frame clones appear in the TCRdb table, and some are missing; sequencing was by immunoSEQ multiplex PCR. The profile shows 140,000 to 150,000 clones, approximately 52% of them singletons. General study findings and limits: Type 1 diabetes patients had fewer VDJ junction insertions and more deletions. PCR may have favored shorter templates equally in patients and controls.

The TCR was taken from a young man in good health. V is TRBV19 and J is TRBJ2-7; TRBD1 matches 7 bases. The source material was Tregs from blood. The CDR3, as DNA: TGTGCCAGTTCACAGGGGTTCAACGAGCAGTACTTC. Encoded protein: CASSQGFNEQYF.